Listed below are T cell receptor beta chains from one sample, sequenced in a study of a mutant IDH1 vaccine in newly diagnosed glioma. The method was immunoSEQ multiplex PCR; TCRdb's version includes in-frame clones alone and lacks a portion of them. The profile shows around 61,000 clones, about 71% of them singletons. Antigens of these TCRs are unknown. Sequencing was performed on PBMCs, taken from a glioma patient whose treatment included an IDH1 peptide vaccine. These receptor sequences come from a man aged 45 to 65 with glioma. CDR3s include the opening cysteine and the closing phenylalanine or tryptophan. The D gene is left open where the match is weak. Size is stated for part of the rows, as once, few or many counts, or as a class when the clone is expanded.

v_gene: TRBV29-1
abundance: once
d_gene: NA
j_gene: TRBJ2-7
CDR3nt: TGCAGCGCCGTCCACCAAGTCTCCTACGAGCAGTACTTC
CDR3aa: CSAVHQVSYEQYF

v_gene: TRBV9
abundance: NA
d_gene: NA
j_gene: TRBJ2-1
CDR3nt: TGTGCCAGCAGCGTAAACAGGGCATACAATGAGCAGTTCTTC
CDR3aa: CASSVNRAYNEQFF

v_gene: TRBV5-1
abundance: NA
d_gene: NA
j_gene: TRBJ2-1
CDR3nt: TGCGCCAGCAGCCAAACGTCACAGGGATCCTCCTACAATGAGCAGTTCTTC
CDR3aa: CASSQTSQGSSYNEQFF

v_gene: TRBV2
abundance: NA
d_gene: TRBD1
j_gene: TRBJ2-7
CDR3nt: TGTGCCAGCAGCGACGGACAGGGCTACGAGCAGTACTTC
CDR3aa: CASSDGQGYEQYF

v_gene: TRBV7-8
abundance: NA
d_gene: NA
j_gene: TRBJ2-7
CDR3nt: TGTGCCAGCAGCTTAGCGCGGGGACTGAGCTACGAGCAGTACTTC
CDR3aa: CASSLARGLSYEQYF

v_gene: TRBV7-9
abundance: few
d_gene: NA
j_gene: TRBJ1-3
CDR3nt: TGTGCCAGCAGCTTAGCCGAGGGCCGCGTCTCTGGAAACACCATATATTTT
CDR3aa: CASSLAEGRVSGNTIYF

v_gene: TRBV5-1
abundance: NA
d_gene: TRBD1
j_gene: TRBJ2-7
CDR3nt: TGCGCCAGCAGCTTGGGACAGGGGTCAACTACCTACGAGCAGTACTTC
CDR3aa: CASSLGQGSTTYEQYF

v_gene: TRBV7-2
abundance: NA
d_gene: NA
j_gene: TRBJ2-7
CDR3nt: TGTGCCAGCAGCTTTGACCGAGTCCTAACCTACGAGCAGTACTTC
CDR3aa: CASSFDRVLTYEQYF

v_gene: TRBV27
abundance: NA
d_gene: TRBD2
j_gene: TRBJ2-1
CDR3nt: TGTGCCAGCAGTTTGGACGGGGGGTTGGGTTATGAGCAGTTCTTC
CDR3aa: CASSLDGGLGYEQFF

v_gene: TRBV13
abundance: NA
d_gene: NA
j_gene: TRBJ1-3
CDR3nt: TGTGCCAGCAGCTTAGACGGGGCTGGAAACACCATATATTTT
CDR3aa: CASSLDGAGNTIYF

v_gene: TRBV7-8
abundance: once
d_gene: NA
j_gene: TRBJ2-7
CDR3nt: TGTGCCAGCAGCTCTGCCTACGAGCAGTACTTC
CDR3aa: CASSSAYEQYF

v_gene: TRBV30
abundance: NA
d_gene: NA
j_gene: TRBJ2-5
CDR3nt: TGTGCCTCGGGTGGTTTGGGAGAGACCCAGTACTTC
CDR3aa: CASGGLGETQYF

v_gene: TRBV7-2
abundance: NA
d_gene: TRBD1
j_gene: TRBJ2-2
CDR3nt: TGTGCCAGCAGCCCCCAGGACAGGCACAAGGCCGGGGAGCTGTTTTTT
CDR3aa: CASSPQDRHKAGELFF

v_gene: TRBV7-9
abundance: NA
d_gene: TRBD2
j_gene: TRBJ2-1
CDR3nt: TGTGCCAGCAGCTTACGGATGGCTAGCGGCCATGAGCAGTTCTTC
CDR3aa: CASSLRMASGHEQFF

v_gene: TRBV18
abundance: few
d_gene: NA
j_gene: TRBJ1-5
CDR3nt: TGTGCCAGCTCACCAAACCCGCGTAATCAGCCCCAGCATTTT
CDR3aa: CASSPNPRNQPQHF

v_gene: TRBV5-8
abundance: NA
d_gene: NA
j_gene: TRBJ1-6
CDR3nt: TGTGCCAGCAGCTTAGGACTCTATAATTCACCCCTCCACTTT
CDR3aa: CASSLGLYNSPLHF

v_gene: TRBV9
abundance: once
d_gene: NA
j_gene: TRBJ2-5
CDR3nt: TGTGCCAGCAGCGTAGAGGGGGGCTCGGGGACCCAGTACTTC
CDR3aa: CASSVEGGSGTQYF

v_gene: TRBV5-6
abundance: NA
d_gene: TRBD2
j_gene: TRBJ2-5
CDR3nt: TGTGCCAGCAGCTTGGTGGGGGGGCAAGAGACCCAGTACTTC
CDR3aa: CASSLVGGQETQYF

v_gene: TRBV18
abundance: NA
d_gene: TRBD1
j_gene: TRBJ2-7
CDR3nt: TGTGCCAGCTCACCGGACAGGGGTCCCTACGAGCAGTACTTC
CDR3aa: CASSPDRGPYEQYF

v_gene: TRBV4-1
abundance: NA
d_gene: TRBD1
j_gene: TRBJ1-3
CDR3nt: TGCGCCAGCAGCTTGGGACAGGAGTTCTCTGGAAACACCATATATTTT
CDR3aa: CASSLGQEFSGNTIYF

v_gene: TRBV19
abundance: NA
d_gene: NA
j_gene: TRBJ1-2
CDR3nt: TGTGCCAGTAGTATTATCGGACCGACCTATGGCTACACCTTC
CDR3aa: CASSIIGPTYGYTF

v_gene: TRBV9
abundance: NA
d_gene: NA
j_gene: TRBJ1-2
CDR3nt: TGTGCCAGCAGCCCCGGACAGTCGAACTATGGCTACACCTTC
CDR3aa: CASSPGQSNYGYTF

v_gene: TRBV27
abundance: NA
d_gene: NA
j_gene: TRBJ1-3
CDR3nt: TGTGCCAGCAGCCCCGGCAGATACTCTGGAAACACCATATATTTT
CDR3aa: CASSPGRYSGNTIYF

v_gene: TRBV19
abundance: once
d_gene: NA
j_gene: TRBJ1-3
CDR3nt: TGTGCCAGTAGCATTTCCATTTTCAGAAACACCATATATTTT
CDR3aa: CASSISIFRNTIYF

v_gene: TRBV15
abundance: NA
d_gene: NA
j_gene: TRBJ2-5
CDR3nt: TGTGCCACCAGCGGAAGGGGGGGGCAAGAGACCCAGTACTTC
CDR3aa: CATSGRGGQETQYF

v_gene: TRBV28
abundance: NA
d_gene: NA
j_gene: TRBJ1-5
CDR3nt: TGTGCCAGCAACGGACACCTGAGCAATCAGCCCCAGCATTTT
CDR3aa: CASNGHLSNQPQHF

v_gene: TRBV2
abundance: NA
d_gene: TRBD1
j_gene: TRBJ2-7
CDR3nt: TGTGCCAGCAGCCAAGAGGGACAGGGCTACTACGAGCAGTACTTC
CDR3aa: CASSQEGQGYYEQYF

v_gene: TRBV7-2
abundance: NA
d_gene: TRBD1
j_gene: TRBJ2-7
CDR3nt: TGTGCCAGCAGATACGACAGGGGGCCCTCCTACGAGCAGTACTTC
CDR3aa: CASRYDRGPSYEQYF

v_gene: TRBV20-1
abundance: NA
d_gene: NA
j_gene: TRBJ2-1
CDR3nt: TGCAGTGCTTCTGACACTAATGAGCAGTTCTTC
CDR3aa: CSASDTNEQFF

v_gene: TRBV9
abundance: NA
d_gene: NA
j_gene: TRBJ2-7
CDR3nt: TGTGCCAGCAGCGGGGCAGACGGAACTCCCTACGAGCAGTACTTC
CDR3aa: CASSGADGTPYEQYF

v_gene: TRBV27
abundance: NA
d_gene: NA
j_gene: TRBJ2-1
CDR3nt: TGTGCCAGCAGTTTGGGGGGGCAGATCCCTTCCTCCTACAATGAGCAGTTCTTC
CDR3aa: CASSLGGQIPSSYNEQFF

v_gene: TRBV30
abundance: NA
d_gene: NA
j_gene: TRBJ1-4
CDR3nt: TGTGCCTGGAGTACCCCGACACAGACAACTAATGAAAAACTGTTTTTT
CDR3aa: CAWSTPTQTTNEKLFF

v_gene: TRBV7-9
abundance: NA
d_gene: TRBD1
j_gene: TRBJ1-1
CDR3nt: TGTGCCAGCAGCCCTTGGACAGGGGTCACTGAAGCTTTCTTT
CDR3aa: CASSPWTGVTEAFF

v_gene: TRBV2
abundance: NA
d_gene: NA
j_gene: TRBJ1-5
CDR3nt: TGTGCCAGCAGTGAACAGGAGCGTCAGCCCCAGCATTTT
CDR3aa: CASSEQERQPQHF

v_gene: TRBV14
abundance: NA
d_gene: TRBD1
j_gene: TRBJ1-2
CDR3nt: TGTGCCAGCAGCCGAGGGACAGGGGCTAGCTATGGCTACACCTTC
CDR3aa: CASSRGTGASYGYTF

v_gene: TRBV5-1
abundance: few
d_gene: TRBD1
j_gene: TRBJ1-1
CDR3nt: TGCGCCAGCAGGGGACAGGGGATGAACACTGAAGCTTTCTTT
CDR3aa: CASRGQGMNTEAFF

v_gene: TRBV28
abundance: NA
d_gene: NA
j_gene: TRBJ2-1
CDR3nt: TGTGCCAGCATGGCGCCGGCCTACAATGAGCAGTTCTTC
CDR3aa: CASMAPAYNEQFF

v_gene: TRBV7-9
abundance: few
d_gene: NA
j_gene: TRBJ2-5
CDR3nt: TGTGCCAGCAGCTTAGTGCAGGGTGGGGAGACCCAGTACTTC
CDR3aa: CASSLVQGGETQYF

v_gene: TRBV14
abundance: NA
d_gene: NA
j_gene: TRBJ2-7
CDR3nt: TGTGCCAGCAGCCACAGCAGCGGCTCCTACGAGCAGTACTTC
CDR3aa: CASSHSSGSYEQYF

v_gene: TRBV4-1
abundance: NA
d_gene: TRBD2
j_gene: TRBJ2-5
CDR3nt: TGCGCCAGCAGCCAAGCCCCCCAGGGAGGGGAGACCCAGTACTTC
CDR3aa: CASSQAPQGGETQYF

v_gene: TRBV6-1
abundance: NA
d_gene: NA
j_gene: TRBJ2-7
CDR3nt: TGTGCCAGCAAAGAAACAGGGCTGTCCTACGAGCAGTACTTC
CDR3aa: CASKETGLSYEQYF

v_gene: TRBV7-2
abundance: few
d_gene: TRBD1
j_gene: TRBJ1-3
CDR3nt: TGTGCCAGCAGCCCACGGACAGGGGGAAACACCATATATTTT
CDR3aa: CASSPRTGGNTIYF

v_gene: TRBV30
abundance: NA
d_gene: NA
j_gene: TRBJ2-7
CDR3nt: TGTGCCTGGAGTTGGGGTAGACAGATCCAGCAGTACTTC
CDR3aa: CAWSWGRQIQQYF

v_gene: TRBV9
abundance: NA
d_gene: NA
j_gene: TRBJ2-1
CDR3nt: TGTGCCAGCAGCGTAGCCTGGGGAAGCTCATATGAGCAGTTCTTC
CDR3aa: CASSVAWGSSYEQFF

v_gene: TRBV7-2
abundance: NA
d_gene: NA
j_gene: TRBJ1-1
CDR3nt: TGTGCCAGCAGCTTTCAAGGGGGCACTGAAGCTTTCTTT
CDR3aa: CASSFQGGTEAFF

v_gene: TRBV7-6
abundance: NA
d_gene: NA
j_gene: TRBJ1-6
CDR3nt: TGTGCCAGCAGCGCCGGCCAACCCTCCCTTTATAATTCACCCCTCCACTTT
CDR3aa: CASSAGQPSLYNSPLHF

v_gene: TRBV9
abundance: NA
d_gene: NA
j_gene: TRBJ2-5
CDR3nt: TGTGCCAGCAGCGTAACTGCGGGGTATGAGACCCAGTACTTC
CDR3aa: CASSVTAGYETQYF

v_gene: TRBV19
abundance: once
d_gene: NA
j_gene: TRBJ2-7
CDR3nt: TGTGCCAGTAGTATGAGGGCGGGGACACAGACCTACGAGCAGTACTTC
CDR3aa: CASSMRAGTQTYEQYF

v_gene: TRBV10-2
abundance: NA
d_gene: NA
j_gene: TRBJ1-2
CDR3nt: TGCGCCAGCAGTGTTGAGGTGGGGAGGTACACCTTC
CDR3aa: CASSVEVGRYTF

v_gene: TRBV27
abundance: NA
d_gene: TRBD1
j_gene: TRBJ1-6
CDR3nt: TGTGCCAGCATCCAAACGGGGACAGCTTATAATTCACCCCTCCACTTT
CDR3aa: CASIQTGTAYNSPLHF

v_gene: TRBV19
abundance: NA
d_gene: NA
j_gene: TRBJ2-7
CDR3nt: TGTGCCAGTAGCCTACGGCTTTCCTACGAGCAGTACTTC
CDR3aa: CASSLRLSYEQYF

v_gene: TRBV7-9
abundance: NA
d_gene: NA
j_gene: TRBJ1-1
CDR3nt: TGTGCCAGCAGCTTATTTACTGAAGCTTTCTTT
CDR3aa: CASSLFTEAFF

v_gene: TRBV6-5
abundance: NA
d_gene: NA
j_gene: TRBJ2-3
CDR3nt: TGTGCCAGCAGCAGAAGAGATACGCAGTATTTT
CDR3aa: CASSRRDTQYF

v_gene: TRBV27
abundance: NA
d_gene: NA
j_gene: TRBJ1-5
CDR3nt: TGTGCCAGCAGTTCGAAATTTGGCAATCAGCCCCAGCATTTT
CDR3aa: CASSSKFGNQPQHF